These T cell receptor beta chains were read from a single sample in a study of blood T cell repertoires in COVID-19. Measured with immunoSEQ multiplex PCR; TCRdb has only the in-frame clones, and not every one. Of 35,000 to 40,000 clones listed, roughly 81% are singletons. Sequencing was performed on peripheral blood. The receptors originated from a human donor in a cohort sampled during active COVID-19. Each CDR3 is given with its conserved first and last residue. A D gene is named only where the DNA matches it firmly. A clone size is listed for some rows: how often the clone was seen (once, few, many), or a class if it is expanded.

D: -
J: TRBJ1-5
size: -
V: TRBV5-5
DNA: TGTGCCAGCAGCCCGCGGACAAATAGCAATCAGCCCCAGCATTTT
CDR3: CASSPRTNSNQPQHF

D: TRBD1
J: TRBJ1-1
size: -
V: TRBV2
DNA: TGTGCCAGCACCACTCTCAGGGGGGCGAGCACTGAAGCTTTCTTT
CDR3: CASTTLRGASTEAFF

D: -
J: TRBJ2-1
size: -
V: TRBV7-6
DNA: TGTGCCAGCAGCCGTTGGCAGGGGACCCACAATGAGCAGTTCTTC
CDR3: CASSRWQGTHNEQFF

D: -
J: TRBJ1-1
size: -
V: TRBV10-3
DNA: TGTGCCATCAGTGAGTCCTCCCAGGTAGGCACTGAAGCTTTCTTT
CDR3: CAISESSQVGTEAFF

D: -
J: TRBJ2-7
size: once
V: TRBV7-9
DNA: TGTGCCAGCACTCCTACGTGGCAGGGAAGCTCCTACGAGCAGTACTTC
CDR3: CASTPTWQGSSYEQYF

D: TRBD2
J: TRBJ2-5
size: once
V: TRBV11-2
DNA: TGTGCCAGCAGCCTCGGGACTAGCGGGGGGCTGGAGACCCAGTACTTC
CDR3: CASSLGTSGGLETQYF

D: TRBD1
J: TRBJ1-4
size: -
V: TRBV7-4
DNA: TGTGCCAGCAGCTCCTCCCGGGACAGGGTTTGTGAAAAACTGTTTTTT
CDR3: CASSSSRDRVCEKLFF

D: TRBD1
J: TRBJ2-4
size: -
V: TRBV3-1/TRBV3-2
DNA: TGTGCCAGCAGCCAATCGACAGGGAACATTCAGTACTTC
CDR3: CASSQSTGNIQYF

D: -
J: TRBJ1-2
size: -
V: TRBV5-6
DNA: TGTGCCAGCAGCCCGGGCAGGGGCTATGGCTACACCTTC
CDR3: CASSPGRGYGYTF

D: -
J: TRBJ2-6
size: -
V: TRBV5-4
DNA: TGTGCCAGCAGCCCGGGACTCGGGACTGGGGCCAACGTCCTGACTTTC
CDR3: CASSPGLGTGANVLTF

D: TRBD2
J: TRBJ2-1
size: -
V: TRBV3-1/TRBV3-2
DNA: TGTGCCAGCAGCCAAGATATCGCGGGGGGCGCCGGCAATGAGCAGTTCTTC
CDR3: CASSQDIAGGAGNEQFF

D: -
J: TRBJ1-1
size: -
V: TRBV5-4
DNA: TGTGCCAGCACCTTCAACGCCAGGGCTGAAGCTTTCTTT
CDR3: CASTFNARAEAFF

D: -
J: TRBJ2-3
size: -
V: TRBV7-8
DNA: TGTGCCAGCACCCCAGGACTTGCGAGAGATACGCAGTATTTT
CDR3: CASTPGLARDTQYF

D: TRBD1
J: TRBJ1-2
size: -
V: TRBV7-9
DNA: TGTGCCAGCAGCCCGTCCCGGGACAGTTATGGCTACACCTTC
CDR3: CASSPSRDSYGYTF

D: -
J: TRBJ2-2
size: -
V: TRBV5-1
DNA: TGCGCCAGCAGCTTAGGACCGGGGGCCGGGGAGCTGTTTTTT
CDR3: CASSLGPGAGELFF

D: -
J: TRBJ2-3
size: -
V: TRBV5-4
DNA: TGTGCCAGCACCATTCCGACCGGGGATACGCAGTATTTT
CDR3: CASTIPTGDTQYF

D: TRBD2
J: TRBJ2-5
size: -
V: TRBV7-3
DNA: TGTGCCAGCAGCTTACGGATAGGGGAGGGAGAGACCCAGTACTTC
CDR3: CASSLRIGEGETQYF

D: -
J: TRBJ2-5
size: -
V: TRBV27
DNA: TGTGCCAGCAGAAAAAGAGGGACAGCGCGAAGGGGGGAAGAGACCCAGTACTTC
CDR3: CASRKRGTARRGEETQYF

D: -
J: TRBJ1-1
size: -
V: TRBV18
DNA: TGTGCCAGCTCACCCCTCGCGGCTTCTGAAGCTTTCTTT
CDR3: CASSPLAASEAFF

D: TRBD2
J: TRBJ2-5
size: -
V: TRBV7-9
DNA: TGTGCCAGCAGCTTAAAGCGGGAGGGGGCTGAGACCCAGTACTTC
CDR3: CASSLKREGAETQYF

D: TRBD2
J: TRBJ2-7
size: -
V: TRBV5-1
DNA: TGCGCCAGCAGCTACTCAAGGGGAGGGGCAGGCGAGCAGTACTTC
CDR3: CASSYSRGGAGEQYF

D: -
J: TRBJ1-2
size: -
V: TRBV27
DNA: TGTGCCAGCAGTTTACACAGGGACCCCTATGGCTACACCTTC
CDR3: CASSLHRDPYGYTF

D: -
J: TRBJ1-1
size: -
V: TRBV28
DNA: TGTGCCAGCAGTTTAGTTCAAGCGAGTGAAGCTTTCTTT
CDR3: CASSLVQASEAFF

D: TRBD1
J: TRBJ2-5
size: -
V: TRBV3-1/TRBV3-2
DNA: TGTGCCAGCAGCCAAGATTTTCCGGGACAGGGAGGAGGAGAGACCCAGTACTTC
CDR3: CASSQDFPGQGGGETQYF

D: -
J: TRBJ2-7
size: -
V: TRBV5-5
DNA: TGTGCCAGCAGCCCGAGCGCGAGCTCCTACGAGCAGTACTTC
CDR3: CASSPSASSYEQYF

D: -
J: TRBJ2-3
size: -
V: TRBV9
DNA: TGTGCCAGCAGCCCATGGAGGGGAAACACAGATACGCAGTATTTT
CDR3: CASSPWRGNTDTQYF

D: -
J: TRBJ2-2
size: -
V: TRBV9
DNA: TGTGCCAGCAGCGTAGAACAGGGTAACACCGGGGAGCTGTTTTTT
CDR3: CASSVEQGNTGELFF

D: -
J: TRBJ2-7
size: -
V: TRBV7-2
DNA: TGTGCCAGCAGCTTAGAGGGGGTTAGCTCCTACGAGCAGTACTTC
CDR3: CASSLEGVSSYEQYF

D: -
J: TRBJ1-2
size: -
V: TRBV6-5
DNA: TGTGCCAGTCTGAAACAGGGCATGGCGGGCGGCTACACCTTC
CDR3: CASLKQGMAGGYTF

D: -
J: TRBJ1-6
size: -
V: TRBV7-3
DNA: TGTGCCAGCAGCCCCAACAGGGATGGGTCACCCCTCCACTTT
CDR3: CASSPNRDGSPLHF

D: -
J: TRBJ2-3
size: -
V: TRBV5-1
DNA: TGCGCCAGCAGCTCCCAACCTGACTTTAGCACAGATACGCAGTATTTT
CDR3: CASSSQPDFSTDTQYF

D: -
J: TRBJ1-2
size: -
V: TRBV19
DNA: TGTGCCAGCCACCCGGCGGGGTACTATGGCTACACCTTC
CDR3: CASHPAGYYGYTF

D: TRBD1
J: TRBJ1-2
size: few
V: TRBV10-2
DNA: TGCGCCAGCAGTAGCACAACTAGGGACAGGGGAATGTGGGGCTACACCTTC
CDR3: CASSSTTRDRGMWGYTF